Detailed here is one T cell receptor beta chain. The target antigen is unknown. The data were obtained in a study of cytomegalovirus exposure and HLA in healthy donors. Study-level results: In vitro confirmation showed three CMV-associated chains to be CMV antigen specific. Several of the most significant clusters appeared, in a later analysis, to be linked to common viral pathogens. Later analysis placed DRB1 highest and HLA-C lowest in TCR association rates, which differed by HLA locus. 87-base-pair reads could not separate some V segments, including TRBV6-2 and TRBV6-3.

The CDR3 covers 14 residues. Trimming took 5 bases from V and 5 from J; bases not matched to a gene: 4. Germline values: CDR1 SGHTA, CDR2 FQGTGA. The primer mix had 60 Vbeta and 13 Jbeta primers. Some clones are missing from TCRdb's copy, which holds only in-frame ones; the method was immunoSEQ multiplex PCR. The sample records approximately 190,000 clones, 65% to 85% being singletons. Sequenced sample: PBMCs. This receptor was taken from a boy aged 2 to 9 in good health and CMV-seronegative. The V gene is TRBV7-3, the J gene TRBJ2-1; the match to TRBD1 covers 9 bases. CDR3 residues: CASSRTGAHNEQFF. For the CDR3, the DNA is TGTGCCAGCAGCCGGACAGGGGCCCACAATGAGCAGTTCTTC.